These 6 T cell receptor beta chains came from one sample sequenced in a study of shared clonotypes between healthy human individuals. Produced via immunoSEQ multiplex PCR; TCRdb's table is partial and in-frame only. Here the sample spans hundreds of thousands of clones, around four fifths being singletons. The sequenced sample was memory CD4+ T cells sorted from blood. Stated subset: CD45RA-negative fraction. The receptors here all came from a woman aged 25 to 45 in good health.

The chain is built from TRBV29-1 and TRBJ2-3, with D uncertain. Trimming left V 1 base short and J 2 bases short, with 4 bases between. Germline V CDR1 and CDR2: SQVTM, ANQGSEA. The CDR3 contains 12 residues. The CDR3 loop is CSVEVATDTQYF. The CDR3 nucleotides are TGCAGCGTTGAAGTTGCCACAGATACGCAGTATTTT.

CDR3 region: CASRDRAVTDTQYF. For the CDR3, the DNA is TGTGCCAGTAGGGACAGGGCTGTCACAGATACGCAGTATTTT. This rearrangement joins TRBV19 to TRBJ2-3; 8 bases match TRBD1. This CDR3 is 14 amino acids long. Germline CDR1 reads LNHDA; CDR2 reads SQIVND (reference sequence). The V gene end was trimmed by 6 bases and the J gene end by 2 bases; junction bases not matched to a gene: 4.

The DNA of the CDR3 is TGTGCCAGCAGCCTTCAAACCGGAGATACGCAGTATTTT. It specifies CASSLQTGDTQYF. V usage is TRBV5-8 and J usage is TRBJ2-3; D is unresolved. The CDR3 spans 13 residues. The germline CDR1 and CDR2 sequences are SGHTS and YDEGEE. The germline V and J ends were trimmed by 4 bases and 5 bases, with 11 bases remaining between them. Full variable domain (rest looked up from reference TRBV5-8 and TRBJ2-3): EAGVTQSPTHLIKTRGQQATLRCSPISGHTSVYWYQQALGLGLQFLLWYDEGEERNRGNFPPRFSGRQFPNYSSELNVNALELEDSALYLCASSLQTGDTQYFGPGTRLTVL.

The V call is TRBV5-1, the J call TRBJ2-5; TRBD1 aligns across 7 bases. CDR3 length: 15 residues. CDR1 is SGHRS, CDR2 YFSETQ, per germline. The V gene end was trimmed by 2 bases and the J gene end by 4 bases; junction bases not matched to a gene: 8. CDR3 sequence reads: CASSFVQGWTETQYF. CDR3 sequence (DNA): TGCGCCAGCAGCTTTGTACAGGGGTGGACAGAGACCCAGTACTTC.

The CDR3 is CASTASGNSDEQFF. In DNA, the CDR3 is TGCGCCAGCACGGCTAGCGGGAATAGCGATGAGCAGTTCTTC. V usage is TRBV5-1 and J usage is TRBJ2-1; the match to TRBD2 covers 9 bases. The V gene end was trimmed by 6 bases and the J gene end by 8 bases; junction bases not matched to a gene: 9. Germline V gives CDR1 SGHRS, CDR2 YFSETQ. The CDR3 runs 14 residues.

This chain connects TRBV7-7 to TRBJ2-5, with 8 bases fitting TRBD2. Near its end, the DNA agrees better with TRBJ2-7, so the J call may be wrong. This CDR3 comprises 15 residues. CDR1 is SSHAT and CDR2 is FNYEAQ in the germline V gene (reference sequence). The CDR3 protein is CASSLVPGGPHEQYF. In DNA, the CDR3 is TGTGCCAGCAGCTTAGTACCGGGAGGGCCCCACGAGCAGTACTTC.